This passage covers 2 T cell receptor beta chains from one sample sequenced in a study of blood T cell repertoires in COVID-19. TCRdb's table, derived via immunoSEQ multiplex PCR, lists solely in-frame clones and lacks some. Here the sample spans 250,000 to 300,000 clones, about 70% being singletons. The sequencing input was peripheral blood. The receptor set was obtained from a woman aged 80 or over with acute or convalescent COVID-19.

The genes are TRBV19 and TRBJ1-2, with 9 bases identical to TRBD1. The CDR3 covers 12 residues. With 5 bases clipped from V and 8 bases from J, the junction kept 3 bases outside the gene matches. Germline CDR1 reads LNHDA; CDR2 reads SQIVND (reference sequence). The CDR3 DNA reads TGTGCCAGTAGTGGGACAGGGTGGGGCTACACCTTC. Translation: CASSGTGWGYTF.

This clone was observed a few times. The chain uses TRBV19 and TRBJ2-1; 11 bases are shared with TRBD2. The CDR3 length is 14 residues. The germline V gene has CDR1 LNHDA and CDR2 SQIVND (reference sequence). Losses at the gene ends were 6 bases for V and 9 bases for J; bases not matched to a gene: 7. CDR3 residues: CASSQTSGASEQFF. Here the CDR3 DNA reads TGTGCCAGTAGCCAGACTAGCGGGGCCTCTGAGCAGTTCTTC. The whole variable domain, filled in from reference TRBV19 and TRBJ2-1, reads DGGITQSPKYLFRKEGQNVTLSCEQNLNHDAMYWYRQDPGQGLRLIYYSQIVNDFQKGDIAEGYSVSREKKESFPLTVTSAQKNPTAFYLCASSQTSGASEQFFGPGTRLTVL.